This TCR beta chain was obtained from a study of radiation and T cells in renal cell carcinoma. Noted time point: blood 4 weeks post-SBRT, at nephrectomy. Indicated treatment: 15 Gy SBRT to primary tumor, nephrectomy 4 weeks later. Blood was sampled at baseline, 2 weeks and 4 weeks after SBRT. Clones were read by immunoSEQ multiplex PCR, and TCRdb kept only the in-frame ones, dropping some. The repertoire consists of about 150,000 clones, with 70% to 90% occurring once and the leading ten covering 15% to 20%. The TCR comes from a woman aged 45 to 65 with renal cell carcinoma. The specimen was blood, collected from a patient whose treatment included radiotherapy and nephrectomy.

The CDR3 reads CASSLDGGGYGYTF. As DNA, the CDR3 is TGTGCCAGCAGCTTAGACGGGGGTGGCTATGGCTACACCTTC. This chain joins TRBV7-2 and TRBJ1-2, with D perhaps TRBD1 (5 bases). Germline lookup yields CDR1 SGHTA and CDR2 FQGNSA. The V gene lost 1 base and the J gene lost 4 bases, with 10 bases spanning the gap. The CDR3 sequence is 14 residues long. The whole variable domain, filled in from reference TRBV7-2 and TRBJ1-2, reads GAGVSQSPSNKVTEKGKDVELRCDPISGHTALYWYRQSLGQGLEFLIYFQGNSAPDKSGLPSDRFSAERTGGSVSTLTIQRTQQEDSAVYLCASSLDGGGYGYTFGSGTRLTVV.